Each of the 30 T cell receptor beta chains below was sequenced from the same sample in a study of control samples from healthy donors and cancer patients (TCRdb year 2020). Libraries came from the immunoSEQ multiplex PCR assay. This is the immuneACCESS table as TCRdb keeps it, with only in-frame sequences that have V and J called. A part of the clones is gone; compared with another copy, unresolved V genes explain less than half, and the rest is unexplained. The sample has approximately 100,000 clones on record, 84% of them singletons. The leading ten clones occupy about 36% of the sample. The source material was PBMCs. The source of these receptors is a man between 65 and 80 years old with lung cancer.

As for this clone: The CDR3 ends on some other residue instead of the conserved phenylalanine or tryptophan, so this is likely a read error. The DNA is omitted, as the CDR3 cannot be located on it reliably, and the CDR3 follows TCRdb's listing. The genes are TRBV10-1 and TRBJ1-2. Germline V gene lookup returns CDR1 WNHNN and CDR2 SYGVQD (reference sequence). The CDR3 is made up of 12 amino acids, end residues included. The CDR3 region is CASNLGIWWAGV.

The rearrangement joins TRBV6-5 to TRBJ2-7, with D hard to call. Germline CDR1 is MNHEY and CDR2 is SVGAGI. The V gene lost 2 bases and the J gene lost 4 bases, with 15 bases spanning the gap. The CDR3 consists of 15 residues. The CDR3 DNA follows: TGTGCCAGCAGTTACGCGGCAGGCGTCCTTTACGAGCAGTACTTC. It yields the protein CASSYAAGVLYEQYF.

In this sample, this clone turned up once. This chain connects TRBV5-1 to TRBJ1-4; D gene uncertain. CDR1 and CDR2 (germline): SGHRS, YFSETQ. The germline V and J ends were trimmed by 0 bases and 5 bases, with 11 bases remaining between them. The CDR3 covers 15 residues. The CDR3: CASSLGGAENEKLFF. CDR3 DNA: TGCGCCAGCAGCTTGGGGGGTGCGGAAAATGAAAAACTGTTTTTT. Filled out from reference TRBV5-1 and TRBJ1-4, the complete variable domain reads KAGVTQTPRYLIKTRGQQVTLSCSPISGHRSVSWYQQTPGQGLQFLFEYFSETQRNKGNFPGRFSGRQFSNSRSEMNVSTLELGDSALYLCASSLGGAENEKLFFGSGTQLSVL.

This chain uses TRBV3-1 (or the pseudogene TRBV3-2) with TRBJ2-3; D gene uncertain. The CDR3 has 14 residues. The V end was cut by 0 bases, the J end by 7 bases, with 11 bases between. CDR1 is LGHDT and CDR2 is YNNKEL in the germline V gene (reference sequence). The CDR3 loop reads CASSQDLVENTQYF. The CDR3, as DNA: TGTGCCAGCAGCCAAGATCTAGTAGAAAATACGCAGTATTTT.

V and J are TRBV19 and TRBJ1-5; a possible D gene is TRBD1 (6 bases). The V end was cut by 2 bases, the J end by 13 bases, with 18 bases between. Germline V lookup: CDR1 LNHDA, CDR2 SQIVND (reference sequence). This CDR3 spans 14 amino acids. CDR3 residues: CASSIPGGRYPQHF. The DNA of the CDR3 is TGTGCCAGTAGTATACCCGGGGGCCGATACCCTCAGCATTTT.

As DNA, the CDR3 is TGCGCCAGCAGCTTGGGTCCAGGGTCGAACACTGAAGCTTTCTTT. Encoded protein: CASSLGPGSNTEAFF. V usage is TRBV5-1 and J usage is TRBJ1-1; D possibly corresponds to TRBD1 (5 bases). Trimming took 0 bases from V and 1 from J, leaving 10 bases between them. CDR1 and CDR2 from the germline V gene are SGHRS and YFSETQ. This CDR3 has 15 residues. Full variable domain (remainder filled in from reference TRBV5-1 and TRBJ1-1): KAGVTQTPRYLIKTRGQQVTLSCSPISGHRSVSWYQQTPGQGLQFLFEYFSETQRNKGNFPGRFSGRQFSNSRSEMNVSTLELGDSALYLCASSLGPGSNTEAFFGQGTRLTVV.

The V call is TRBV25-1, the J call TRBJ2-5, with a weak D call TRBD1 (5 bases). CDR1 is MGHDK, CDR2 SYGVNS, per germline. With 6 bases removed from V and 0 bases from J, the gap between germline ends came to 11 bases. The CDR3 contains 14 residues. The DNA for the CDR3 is TGTGCCAGCAGAGACCAGGGATACCAAGAGACCCAGTACTTC. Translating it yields CASRDQGYQETQYF.

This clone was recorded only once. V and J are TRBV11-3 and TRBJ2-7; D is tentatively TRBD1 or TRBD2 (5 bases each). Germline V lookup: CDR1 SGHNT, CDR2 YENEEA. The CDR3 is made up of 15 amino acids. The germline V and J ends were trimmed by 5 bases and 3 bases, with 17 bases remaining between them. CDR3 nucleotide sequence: TGTGCCAGCAGCACGGGACCGACGACCGGCTACGAGCAGTACTTC. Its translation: CASSTGPTTGYEQYF. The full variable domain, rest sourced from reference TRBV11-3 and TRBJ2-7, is EAGVVQSPRYKIIEKKQPVAFWCNPISGHNTLYWYLQNLGQGPELLIRYENEEAVDDSQLPKDRFSAERLKGVDSTLKIQPAELGDSAVYLCASSTGPTTGYEQYFGPGTRLTVT.

The CDR3 DNA reads TGCAGCGGCGTTAGCGGAACCTACGAGCAGTACTTC. It codes for CSGVSGTYEQYF. The V call is TRBV29-1, the J call TRBJ2-7; D possibly corresponds to TRBD2 (6 bases). Trimming shortened V by 7 bases and J by 2 bases, and 12 bases separated the two germline ends. This CDR3 has 12 residues. Germline assignment: CDR1 SQVTM and CDR2 ANQGSEA.

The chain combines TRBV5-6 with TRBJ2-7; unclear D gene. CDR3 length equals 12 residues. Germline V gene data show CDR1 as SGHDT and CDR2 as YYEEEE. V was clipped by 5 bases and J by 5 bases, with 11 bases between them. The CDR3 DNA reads TGTGCCAGCAGTTTCACATCCAACGAGCAGTACTTC. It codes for CASSFTSNEQYF.

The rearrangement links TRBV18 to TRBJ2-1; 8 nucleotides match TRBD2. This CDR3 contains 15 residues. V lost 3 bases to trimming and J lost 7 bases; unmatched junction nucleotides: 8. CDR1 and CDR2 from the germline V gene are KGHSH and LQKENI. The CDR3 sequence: CASSPTGTRSNEQFF. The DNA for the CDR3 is TGTGCCAGCTCACCCACCGGGACTAGGTCGAATGAGCAGTTCTTC.

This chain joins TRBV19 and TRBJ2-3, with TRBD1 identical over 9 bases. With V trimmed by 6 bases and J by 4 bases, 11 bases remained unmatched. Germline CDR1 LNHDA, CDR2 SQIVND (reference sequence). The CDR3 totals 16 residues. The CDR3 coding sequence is TGTGCCAGTAGGAAAGGACAGGGGCGAGGATCAGATACGCAGTATTTT. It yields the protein CASRKGQGRGSDTQYF.

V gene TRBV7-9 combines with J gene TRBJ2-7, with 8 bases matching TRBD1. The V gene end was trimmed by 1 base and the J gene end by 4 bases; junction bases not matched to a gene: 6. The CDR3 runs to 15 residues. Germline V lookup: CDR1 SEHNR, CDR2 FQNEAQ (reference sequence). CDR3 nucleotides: TGTGCCAGCAGCTTAGGAGGGACAGGAAGTTACGAGCAGTACTTC. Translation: CASSLGGTGSYEQYF.

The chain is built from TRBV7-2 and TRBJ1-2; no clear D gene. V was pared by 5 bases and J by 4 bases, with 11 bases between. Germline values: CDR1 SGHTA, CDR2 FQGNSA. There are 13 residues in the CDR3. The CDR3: CASSISRFYGYTF. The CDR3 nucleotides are TGTGCCAGCAGCATATCCAGGTTCTATGGCTACACCTTC.

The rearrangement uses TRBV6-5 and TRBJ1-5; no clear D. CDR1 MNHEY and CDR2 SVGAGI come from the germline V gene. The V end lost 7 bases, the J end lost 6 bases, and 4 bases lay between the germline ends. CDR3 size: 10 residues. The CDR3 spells CASNFQPQHF. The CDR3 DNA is TGTGCCAGCAACTTTCAGCCCCAGCATTTT.

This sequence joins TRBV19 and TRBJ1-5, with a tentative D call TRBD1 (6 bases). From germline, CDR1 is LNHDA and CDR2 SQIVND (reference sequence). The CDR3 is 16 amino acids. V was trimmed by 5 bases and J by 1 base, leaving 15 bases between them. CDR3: CASSLGGWRSNQPQHF. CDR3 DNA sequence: TGTGCCAGTAGTTTAGGGGGGTGGAGAAGCAATCAGCCCCAGCATTTT.

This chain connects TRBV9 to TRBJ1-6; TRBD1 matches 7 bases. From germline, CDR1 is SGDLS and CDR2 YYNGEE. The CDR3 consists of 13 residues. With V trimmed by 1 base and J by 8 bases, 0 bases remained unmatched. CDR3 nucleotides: TGTGCCAGCAGCGTAACAGGGGATTCACCCCTCCACTTT. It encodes CASSVTGDSPLHF. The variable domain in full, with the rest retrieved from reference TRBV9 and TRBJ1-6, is DSGVTQTPKHLITATGQRVTLRCSPRSGDLSVYWYQQSLDQGLQFLIQYYNGEERAKGNILERFSAQQFPDLHSELNLSSLELGDSALYFCASSVTGDSPLHFGNGTRLTVT.

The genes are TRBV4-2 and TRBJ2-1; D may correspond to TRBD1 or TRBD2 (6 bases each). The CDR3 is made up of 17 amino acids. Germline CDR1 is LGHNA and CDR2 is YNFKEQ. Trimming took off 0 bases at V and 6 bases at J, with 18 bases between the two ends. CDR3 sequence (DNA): TGTGCCAGCAGCCAAGATCCTTCGGGGGCGCAGGTCAATGAGCAGTTCTTC. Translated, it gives CASSQDPSGAQVNEQFF.

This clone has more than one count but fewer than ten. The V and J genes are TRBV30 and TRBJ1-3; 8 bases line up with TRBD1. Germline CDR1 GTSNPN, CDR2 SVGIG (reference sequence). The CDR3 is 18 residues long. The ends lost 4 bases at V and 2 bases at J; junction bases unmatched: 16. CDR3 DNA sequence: TGTGCCTGGACGATGACAGGGGCCGAGAGACGGCCTGGAAACACCATATATTTT. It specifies CAWTMTGAERRPGNTIYF.

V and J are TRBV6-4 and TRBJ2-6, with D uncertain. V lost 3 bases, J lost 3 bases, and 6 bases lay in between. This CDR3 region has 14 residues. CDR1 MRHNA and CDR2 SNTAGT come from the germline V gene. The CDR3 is CASSEGGGANVLTF. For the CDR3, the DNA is TGTGCCAGCAGTGAGGGCGGTGGGGCCAACGTCCTGACTTTC.

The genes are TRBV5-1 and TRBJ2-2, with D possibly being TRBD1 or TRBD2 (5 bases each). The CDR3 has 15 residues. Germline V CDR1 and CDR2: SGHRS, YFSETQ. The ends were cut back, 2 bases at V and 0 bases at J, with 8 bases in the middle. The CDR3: CASSFGGSNTGELFF. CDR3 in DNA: TGCGCCAGCAGCTTTGGGGGATCGAACACCGGGGAGCTGTTTTTT.

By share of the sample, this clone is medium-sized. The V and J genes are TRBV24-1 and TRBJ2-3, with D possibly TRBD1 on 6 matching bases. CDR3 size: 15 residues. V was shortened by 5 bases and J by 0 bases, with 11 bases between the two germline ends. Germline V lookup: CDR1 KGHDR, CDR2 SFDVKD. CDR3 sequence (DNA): TGTGCCACCAGTGGTGGCCAGGGGAGCACAGATACGCAGTATTTT. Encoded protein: CATSGGQGSTDTQYF.

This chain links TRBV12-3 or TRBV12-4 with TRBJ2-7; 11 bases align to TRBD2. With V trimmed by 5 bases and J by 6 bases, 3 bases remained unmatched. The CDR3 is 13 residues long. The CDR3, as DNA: TGTGCCAGCAGTCTCGGACTAGCGGGCGAGCAGTACTTC. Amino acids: CASSLGLAGEQYF.

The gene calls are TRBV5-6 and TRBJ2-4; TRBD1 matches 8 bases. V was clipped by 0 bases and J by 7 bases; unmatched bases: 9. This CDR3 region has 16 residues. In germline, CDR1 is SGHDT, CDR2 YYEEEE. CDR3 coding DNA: TGTGCCAGCAGCTTGGCCAGACAGGGGACGCAGAACATTCAGTACTTC. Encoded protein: CASSLARQGTQNIQYF. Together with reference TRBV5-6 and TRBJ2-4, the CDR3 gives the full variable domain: DAGVTQSPTHLIKTRGQQVTLRCSPKSGHDTVSWYQQALGQGPQFIFQYYEEEERQRGNFPDRFSGHQFPNYSSELNVNALLLGDSALYLCASSLARQGTQNIQYFGAGTRLSVL.

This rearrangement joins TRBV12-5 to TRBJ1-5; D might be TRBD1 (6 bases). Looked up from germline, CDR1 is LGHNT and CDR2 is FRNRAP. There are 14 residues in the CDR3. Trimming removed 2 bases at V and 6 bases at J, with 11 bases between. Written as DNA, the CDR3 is TGTGCTAGTGGTTTGTCAGGGGCAGGTCAGCCCCAGCATTTT. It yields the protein CASGLSGAGQPQHF. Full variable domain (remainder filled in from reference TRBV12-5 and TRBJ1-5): DARVTQTPRHKVTEMGQEVTMRCQPILGHNTVFWYRQTMMQGLELLAYFRNRAPLDDSGMPKDRFSAEMPDATLATLKIQPSEPRDSAVYFCASGLSGAGQPQHFGDGTRLSIL.

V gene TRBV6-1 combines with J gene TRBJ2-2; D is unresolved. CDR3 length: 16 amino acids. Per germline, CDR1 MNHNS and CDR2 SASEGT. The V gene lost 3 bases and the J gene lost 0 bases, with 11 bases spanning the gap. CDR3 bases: TGTGCCAGCAGTGAGGGCCCCATTACGAACACCGGGGAGCTGTTTTTT. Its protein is CASSEGPITNTGELFF.

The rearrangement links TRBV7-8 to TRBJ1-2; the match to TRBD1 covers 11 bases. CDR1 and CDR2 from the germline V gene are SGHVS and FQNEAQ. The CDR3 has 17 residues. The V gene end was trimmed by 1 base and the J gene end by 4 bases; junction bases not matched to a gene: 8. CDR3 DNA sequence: TGTGCCAGCAGCTTAGTCACGGGACAGGGGGGCGCCTATGGCTACACCTTC. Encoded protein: CASSLVTGQGGAYGYTF.

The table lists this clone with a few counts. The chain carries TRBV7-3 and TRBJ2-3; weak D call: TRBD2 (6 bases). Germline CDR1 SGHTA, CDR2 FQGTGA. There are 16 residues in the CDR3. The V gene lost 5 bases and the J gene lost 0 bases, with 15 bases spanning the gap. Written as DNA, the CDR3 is TGTGCCAGCAGCCCCCATAGCGGCCCAAGCACAGATACGCAGTATTTT. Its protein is CASSPHSGPSTDTQYF.

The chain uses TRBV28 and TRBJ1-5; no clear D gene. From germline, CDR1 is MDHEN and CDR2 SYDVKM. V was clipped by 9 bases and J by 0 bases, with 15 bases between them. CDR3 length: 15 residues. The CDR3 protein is CASHLTVYSNQPQHF. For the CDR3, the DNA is TGTGCCAGTCATTTGACGGTATATAGCAATCAGCCCCAGCATTTT.

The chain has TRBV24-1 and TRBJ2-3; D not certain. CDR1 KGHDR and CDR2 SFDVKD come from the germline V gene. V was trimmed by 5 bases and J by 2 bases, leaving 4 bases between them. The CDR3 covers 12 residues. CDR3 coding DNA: TGTGCCACCAGTGGGATCACAGATACGCAGTATTTT. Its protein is CATSGITDTQYF.